This T cell receptor beta chain was documented in a study of blood T cell repertoires in COVID-19. At the level of the study: T cells, B-cell-depleted T cells, or PBMCs supplied cDNA or gDNA.

Participants' own reports of clinical history determined their cohort assignment. Within 2 weeks before study entry, exposed participants met a COVID-19 case. Germline V gene sequence: CDR1 LNHDA, CDR2 SQIVND (reference sequence). The CDR3 is made up of 17 amino acids. After removal of 6 bases from V and 5 bases from J, the junction contained 17 bases not matched to a gene. Original analysis: Reference gene primer amplification in the assay estimated nucleated cell counts. Repertoires were generated with immunoSEQ multiplex PCR, while TCRdb's copy carries only in-frame clones and drops some. The V and J calls and clone size are taken from that table; D and trimming were inferred from the DNA. The data hold hundreds of thousands of clones, with 80% to 90% observed a single time.

Sequenced input: PBMCs or T cells enriched from blood (not recorded which). This chain links TRBV19 with TRBJ2-5; TRBD1 matches at 8 bases. The sequence derives from a woman aged 25 to 39 who had been exposed to COVID-19. In DNA, the CDR3 is TGTGCCAGTAGATCCGAGGTGACAGGGGCGCCGGGGGAGACCCAGTACTTC. Its translation: CASRSEVTGAPGETQYF.